The 11 T cell receptor beta chains listed next were all sequenced from one sample in a study of T cells in Graves' hyperthyroidism and ophthalmopathy. From RNA transcripts, TCR beta CDR3 regions were amplified. The HTBI primer set was used in a first-round RT-PCR of the TCR CDR3. TCRdb re-analysed the multiplex PCR reads in MiXCR, keeping a single row per CDR3 protein. The data contain about 710,000 distinct CDR3 sequences, around 17% of them singletons. The sequenced material came from blood. The receptor source for this set is a man between 18 and 35 years old with Graves' hyperthyroidism.

V is TRBV18 and J is TRBJ2-1, with a possible D match to TRBD2 (5 bases). Germline assignment: CDR1 KGHSH and CDR2 LQKENI. Trimming took off 5 bases at V and 6 bases at J, with 11 bases between the two ends. The length of the CDR3 is 13 residues. For the CDR3, the DNA is TGTGCCAGCTCAGCCCTAGCTGGCAATGAGCAGTTCTTC. Translating gives CASSALAGNEQFF.

The chain carries TRBV19 and TRBJ2-7, with D maybe TRBD2 (6 bases). This CDR3 region has 13 residues. V was shortened by 3 bases and J by 5 bases, with 11 bases between the two germline ends. Per germline, CDR1 LNHDA and CDR2 SQIVND (reference sequence). The CDR3 DNA is TGTGCCAGTAGTATCTGGGACTCAAACGAGCAGTACTTC. It yields the protein CASSIWDSNEQYF.

J is TRBJ2-7 and V is TRBV2; the D gene could be TRBD1 or TRBD2 (5 bases each). The length of the CDR3 is 12 residues. Trimming removed 3 bases from V and 4 bases from J, with 7 bases in between. CDR1 SNHLY and CDR2 FYNNEI come from the germline V gene. The CDR3 here is CASSDEGYEQYF. The CDR3 nucleotides read TGTGCCAGCAGTGATGAGGGGTACGAGCAGTACTTC.

This clonotype was counted ten times or more. V and J are TRBV6-2 or TRBV6-3 and TRBJ1-1; D is possibly TRBD1 (6 bases). Germline CDR1 MNHEY, CDR2 SVGEGT. The CDR3 sequence is 14 residues long. With 7 bases removed from V and 2 bases from J, the gap between germline ends came to 14 bases. The CDR3 nucleotides read TGTGCCAGCAAAGAGACAGGACGAAACACTGAAGCTTTCTTT. Protein product: CASKETGRNTEAFF.

This clonotype appeared many times. The gene calls are TRBV20-1 and TRBJ1-1, with D possibly matching TRBD1 (5 bases). CDR1 is DFQATT, CDR2 SNEGSKA, per germline (reference sequence). Trimming removed 7 bases from V and 1 base from J, with 19 bases in between. The CDR3 loop spans 15 amino acids. CDR3 nucleotides: TGCAGTGTCAGGGTGTCCAACGGTGAGAACACTGAAGCTTTCTTT. It codes for CSVRVSNGENTEAFF.

This clonotype was seen only a few times. V is TRBV19 and J is TRBJ2-1, with 8 bases that match TRBD1. Germline CDR1 reads LNHDA; CDR2 reads SQIVND (reference sequence). V lost 8 bases, J lost 9 bases, and 6 bases stayed unmatched. This CDR3 spans 12 amino acids. CDR3 region: CASDRGFGEQFF. CDR3 sequence (DNA): TGTGCCAGTGACAGGGGTTTTGGTGAGCAGTTCTTC.

This clonotype was seen at least ten times. This chain links TRBV10-3 with TRBJ1-5; D remains unclear. V lost 3 bases and J 0 bases, leaving 12 bases between the germline ends. Germline loops: CDR1 ENHRY, CDR2 SYGVKD. The CDR3 contains 16 residues. Here the CDR3 reads CAISDGEVYSNQPQHF. CDR3 coding DNA: TGTGCCATCAGTGACGGGGAGGTGTATAGCAATCAGCCCCAGCATTTT.

The chain has TRBV2 and TRBJ2-7; TRBD2 matches 7 bases. The CDR3 length is 17 residues. Germline trimming cut 5 bases from V and 0 bases from J; bases unmatched to any gene: 13. Germline V gives CDR1 SNHLY, CDR2 FYNNEI. CDR3 sequence reads: CASSPEGPSGVSYEQYF. CDR3 DNA sequence: TGTGCCAGCAGTCCCGAGGGCCCTAGCGGAGTCTCCTACGAGCAGTACTTC.

This clonotype was seen a few times. This chain joins TRBV28 and TRBJ2-3, with D unclear. The V end was cut by 6 bases, the J end by 0 bases, with 10 bases between. The CDR3 is made up of 14 amino acids. Germline CDR1 reads MDHEN; CDR2 reads SYDVKM. CDR3 loop: CASRNPWSTDTQYF. In nucleotides, the CDR3 is TGTGCCAGCAGAAACCCCTGGAGCACAGATACGCAGTATTTT.

In this sample, this clonotype turned up many times. The chain has TRBV20-1 and TRBJ2-5, with 10 bases matching TRBD2. V lost 6 bases and J lost 3; bases outside the gene matches: 4. CDR3 length: 13 amino acids. In germline, CDR1 is DFQATT, CDR2 SNEGSKA (reference sequence). The CDR3 here is CSASSGREETQYF. The CDR3 bases are TGCAGTGCATCTAGCGGGAGAGAAGAGACCCAGTACTTC.

This clonotype was observed many times. CDR3 sequence reads: CASTEGPHPGNEQFF. The DNA for the CDR3 is TGTGCCAGCACCGAAGGGCCCCATCCTGGCAATGAGCAGTTCTTC. The chain combines TRBV6-1 with TRBJ2-1; no clear D gene. The CDR3 runs 15 residues. CDR1 is MNHNS and CDR2 is SASEGT in the germline V gene. Trimming took off 7 bases at V and 6 bases at J, with 19 bases between the two ends.